This TCR beta chain originates from a study of breast tumors, draining lymph nodes, adjacent tissues. Study-level results: Tumor TCR diversity was below lymph nodes but above nontumor tissue. Data fit most tumor T cells coming from lymph node, expanding in tumor. Compared with basal-like, luminal-like tumors shared significantly more repertoire with nontumor tissue.

V was cut by 2 bases and J by 1 base, with 15 bases left in between. In germline, CDR1 is WSHSY, CDR2 SAAADI. The CDR3 has 17 amino acids. In regard to this clonotype: The antigen is not known.

A single record per CDR3 protein comes from TCRdb applying MiXCR to the multiplex PCR reads. Counted here are approximately 150,000 distinct CDR3 sequences, roughly a third occurring once; the ten biggest clones make up roughly 3.8%. The lymph nodes were axillary draining lymph nodes from breast cancer patients. The clonotype originates from a female donor with breast cancer. Some clones in this sample may be carry-over from other donors' samples. V and J are TRBV10-2 and TRBJ2-1; no reliable D call. Sequences were obtained from axillary lymph node tissue. The CDR3 spells CASSERSGSPSYNEQFF. The DNA for the CDR3 is TGCGCCAGCAGTGAGAGGTCAGGTTCGCCTTCCTACAATGAGCAGTTCTTC.